A single T cell receptor beta chain is shown here with its context. Primers for the PCR totalled 60 Vbeta and 13 Jbeta. Only in-frame clones appear in the TCRdb table, and some are missing; sequencing was by immunoSEQ multiplex PCR. The repertoire consists of about 130,000 clones, with about 74% occurring once and the leading ten covering 5.8%. These data come from a study of cytomegalovirus exposure and HLA in healthy donors. Germline V gives CDR1 SGHDT, CDR2 YYEEEE. The CDR3 has 14 residues. Germline trimming cut 4 bases from V and 5 bases from J; bases unmatched to any gene: 8. The gene calls are TRBV5-6 and TRBJ1-1; 7 bases are shared with TRBD1. Sequencing was performed on PBMCs. The origin of this receptor is a woman in her forties or fifties in good health and CMV-seropositive. CDR3 sequence (DNA): TGTGCCAGCAGCACCACAGGGGAGGAGACTGAAGCTTTCTTT. The encoded protein is CASSTTGEETEAFF.